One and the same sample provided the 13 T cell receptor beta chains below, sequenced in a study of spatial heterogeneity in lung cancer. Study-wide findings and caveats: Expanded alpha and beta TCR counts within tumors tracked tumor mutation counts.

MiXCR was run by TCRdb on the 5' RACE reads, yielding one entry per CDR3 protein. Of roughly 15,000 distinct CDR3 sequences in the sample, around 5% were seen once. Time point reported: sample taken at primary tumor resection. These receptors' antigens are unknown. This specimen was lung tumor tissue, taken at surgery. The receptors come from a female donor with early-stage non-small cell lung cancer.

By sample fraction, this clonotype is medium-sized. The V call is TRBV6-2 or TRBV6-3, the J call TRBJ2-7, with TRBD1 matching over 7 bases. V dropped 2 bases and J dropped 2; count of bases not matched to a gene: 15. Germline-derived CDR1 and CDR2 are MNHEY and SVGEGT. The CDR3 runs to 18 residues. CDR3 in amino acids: CASSYTLTGMMNTYEQYF. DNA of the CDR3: TGTGCCAGCAGTTACACCTTGACAGGGATGATGAATACCTACGAGCAGTACTTC.

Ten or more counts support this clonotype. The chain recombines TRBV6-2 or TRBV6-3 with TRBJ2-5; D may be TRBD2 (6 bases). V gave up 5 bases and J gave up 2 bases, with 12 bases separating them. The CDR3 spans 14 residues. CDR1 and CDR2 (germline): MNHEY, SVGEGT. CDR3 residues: CASSRGTSQETQYF. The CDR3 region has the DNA TGTGCCAGCAGTCGCGGGACTTCTCAAGAGACCCAGTACTTC.

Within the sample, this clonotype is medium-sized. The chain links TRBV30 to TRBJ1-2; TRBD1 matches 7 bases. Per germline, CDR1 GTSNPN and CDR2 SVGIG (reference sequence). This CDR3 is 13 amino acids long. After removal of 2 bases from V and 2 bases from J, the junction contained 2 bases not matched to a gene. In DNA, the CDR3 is TGTGCCTGGAGTTTGACAGGGAACTATGGCTACACCTTC. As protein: CAWSLTGNYGYTF.

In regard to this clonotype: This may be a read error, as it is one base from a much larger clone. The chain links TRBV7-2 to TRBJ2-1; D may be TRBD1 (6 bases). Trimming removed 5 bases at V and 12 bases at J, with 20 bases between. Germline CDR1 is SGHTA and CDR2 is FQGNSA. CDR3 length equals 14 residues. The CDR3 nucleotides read TGTGCCAGCAGCCACCCTGGGGCAGGGGTTGTGCAGTTCTTC. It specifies CASSHPGAGVVQFF.

CDR3: CASRTGIKRELFF. The CDR3 DNA reads TGTGCCAGCAGGACGGGGATAAAAAGGGAGCTGTTTTTT. The chain couples TRBV27 to TRBJ2-2; a possible D gene is TRBD2 (5 bases). Germline V gene data show CDR1 as MNHEY and CDR2 as SMNVEV (reference sequence). V lost 6 bases and J lost 9, with 14 bases in between. The CDR3 extends over 13 amino acids.

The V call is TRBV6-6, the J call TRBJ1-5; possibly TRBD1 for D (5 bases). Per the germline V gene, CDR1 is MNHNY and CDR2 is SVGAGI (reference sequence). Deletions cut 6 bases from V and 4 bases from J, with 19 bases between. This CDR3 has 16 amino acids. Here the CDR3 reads CASRPRVSGDNQPQHF. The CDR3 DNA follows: TGTGCCAGCAGACCCAGGGTTAGCGGAGATAATCAGCCCCAGCATTTT.

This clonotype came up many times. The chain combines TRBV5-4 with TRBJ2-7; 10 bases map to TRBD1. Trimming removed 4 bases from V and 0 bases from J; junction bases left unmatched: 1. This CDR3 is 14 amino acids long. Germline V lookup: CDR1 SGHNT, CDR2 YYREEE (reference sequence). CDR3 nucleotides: TGTGCCAGCAGCCGGGACAGGGGCTCCTACGAGCAGTACTTC. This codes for CASSRDRGSYEQYF.

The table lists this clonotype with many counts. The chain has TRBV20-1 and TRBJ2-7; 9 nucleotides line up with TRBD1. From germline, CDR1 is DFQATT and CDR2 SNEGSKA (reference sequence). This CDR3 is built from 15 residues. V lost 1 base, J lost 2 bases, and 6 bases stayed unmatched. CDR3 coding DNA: TGCAGTGCTAGAGGGCTGCGGACAGGGGCCTACGAGCAGTACTTC. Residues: CSARGLRTGAYEQYF.

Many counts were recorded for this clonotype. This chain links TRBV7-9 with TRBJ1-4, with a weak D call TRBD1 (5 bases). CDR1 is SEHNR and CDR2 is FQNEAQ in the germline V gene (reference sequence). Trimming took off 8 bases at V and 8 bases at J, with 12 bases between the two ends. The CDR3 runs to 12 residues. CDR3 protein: CASVGLEEKLFF. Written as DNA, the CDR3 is TGTGCCAGCGTGGGGCTGGAAGAAAAACTGTTTTTT.

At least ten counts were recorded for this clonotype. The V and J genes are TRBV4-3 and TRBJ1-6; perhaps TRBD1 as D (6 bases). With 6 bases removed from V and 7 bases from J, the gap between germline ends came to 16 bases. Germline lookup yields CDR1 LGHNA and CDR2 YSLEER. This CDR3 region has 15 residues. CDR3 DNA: TGCGCCAGCAGTGAGGGACGGGGGCGAAATTCACCCCTCCACTTT. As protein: CASSEGRGRNSPLHF.

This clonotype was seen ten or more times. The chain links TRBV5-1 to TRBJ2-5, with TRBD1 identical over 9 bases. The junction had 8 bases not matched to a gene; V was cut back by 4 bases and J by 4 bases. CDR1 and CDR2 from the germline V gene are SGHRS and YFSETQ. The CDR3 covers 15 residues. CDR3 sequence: CASSPTGGGRETQYF. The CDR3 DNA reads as TGCGCCAGCAGCCCAACAGGGGGCGGTAGAGAGACCCAGTACTTC.

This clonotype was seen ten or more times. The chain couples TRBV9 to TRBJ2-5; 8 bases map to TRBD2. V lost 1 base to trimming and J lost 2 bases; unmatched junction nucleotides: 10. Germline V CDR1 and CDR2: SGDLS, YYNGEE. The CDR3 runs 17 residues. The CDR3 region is CASSVNTLASGQETQYF. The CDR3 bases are TGTGCCAGCAGCGTAAATACTCTGGCTAGCGGGCAAGAGACCCAGTACTTC. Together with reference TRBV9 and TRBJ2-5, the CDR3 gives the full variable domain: DSGVTQTPKHLITATGQRVTLRCSPRSGDLSVYWYQQSLDQGLQFLIQYYNGEERAKGNILERFSAQQFPDLHSELNLSSLELGDSALYFCASSVNTLASGQETQYFGPGTRLLVL.

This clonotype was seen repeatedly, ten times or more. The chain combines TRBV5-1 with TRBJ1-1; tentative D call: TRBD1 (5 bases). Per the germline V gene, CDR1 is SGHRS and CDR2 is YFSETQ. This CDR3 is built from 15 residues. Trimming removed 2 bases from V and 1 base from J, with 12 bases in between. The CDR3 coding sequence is TGCGCCAGCAGCTTATATGACAGACGGAACACTGAAGCTTTCTTT. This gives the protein CASSLYDRRNTEAFF.